These T cell receptor beta chains were read from a single sample in a study of blood T cell repertoires in COVID-19. Profiled with immunoSEQ multiplex PCR; TCRdb holds only in-frame clones, not every one. Altogether some 520,000 clones are present, roughly 89% being singletons, with the ten largest covering about 0.91%. The sample was peripheral blood. These receptors came from a man aged 18 to 29 with COVID-19, enrolled during active disease. Both conserved end residues are part of each CDR3. The order of the fields is clone size, V gene, D gene, J gene, CDR3 protein, CDR3 DNA. A D gene is named only where the DNA matches it firmly. The size of a clone is reported for some rows only, either as once, few or many, or as a class for expanded clones.

>NA|TRBV6-5|NA|TRBJ1-5
CASSYDSSNQPQHF
TGTGCCAGCAGTTATGACAGTAGCAATCAGCCCCAGCATTTT
>NA|TRBV7-9|TRBD2|TRBJ2-3
CASSLIVGGGPDTQYF
TGTGCCAGCAGCTTAATAGTAGGCGGGGGGCCAGATACGCAGTATTTT
>once|TRBV5-1|NA|TRBJ2-7
CASSLGGGIHEQYF
TGCGCCAGCAGCTTGGGTGGGGGGATCCACGAGCAGTACTTC
>NA|TRBV6-6|TRBD1|TRBJ2-7
CATQNGGTGGFEQYF
TGTGCCACGCAAAATGGGGGGACAGGGGGCTTCGAGCAGTACTTC
>NA|TRBV19|TRBD1|TRBJ1-1
CASSTRTGNTEAFF
TGTGCCAGTAGTACCCGGACAGGGAACACTGAAGCTTTCTTT
>NA|TRBV10-3|TRBD2|TRBJ2-3
CAISDLTSGLLTDTQYF
TGTGCCATCAGTGACTTGACTAGCGGCCTCCTCACAGATACGCAGTATTTT
>NA|TRBV15|TRBD2|TRBJ2-3
CATSRVAGGGSTDTQYF
TGTGCCACCAGCAGAGTAGCGGGAGGGGGTAGCACAGATACGCAGTATTTT
>NA|TRBV7-9|TRBD1|TRBJ1-4
CASSPRGDNEKLFF
TGTGCCAGCAGCCCCAGGGGGGATAATGAAAAACTGTTTTTT
>NA|TRBV5-4|NA|TRBJ2-5
CASSRDPTGQETQYF
TGTGCCAGCAGCCGGGATCCGACAGGCCAAGAGACCCAGTACTTC
>few|TRBV4-1|NA|TRBJ2-2
CASSQGGGVGGELFF
TGCGCCAGCAGCCAAGGAGGGGGGGTAGGCGGGGAGCTGTTTTTT
>once|TRBV2|TRBD1|TRBJ2-1
CASTRGPSSYNEQFF
TGTGCCAGCACTAGGGGGCCGAGCTCCTACAATGAGCAGTTCTTC
>NA|TRBV5-4|TRBD2|TRBJ2-2
CASSQRTSGTGELFF
TGTGCCAGCAGCCAAAGAACTAGCGGAACCGGGGAGCTGTTTTTT
>NA|TRBV15|NA|TRBJ1-2
CATSRDVGGGYTF
TGTGCCACCAGCAGAGATGTCGGGGGTGGCTACACCTTC
>NA|TRBV6-5|TRBD1|TRBJ1-4
CASSYRGREKLFF
TGTGCCAGCAGTTACAGGGGGCGAGAAAAACTGTTTTTT
>NA|TRBV3-1/TRBV3-2|NA|TRBJ2-5
CASSQGIGDLRETQYF
TGTGCCAGCAGCCAAGGAATCGGGGATCTGCGGGAGACCCAGTACTTC
>once|TRBV27|TRBD2|TRBJ2-1
CASSPRAGGPGNEQFF
TGTGCCAGCAGTCCGCGAGCGGGAGGGCCTGGGAATGAGCAGTTCTTC
>NA|TRBV12-5|TRBD2|TRBJ2-1
CASRASGGDNEQFF
TGTGCTAGTCGGGCTAGCGGGGGTGACAATGAGCAGTTCTTC
>NA|TRBV7-3|NA|TRBJ1-6
CASSRGTLNSPLHF
TGTGCCAGCAGTCGGGGGACCCTTAATTCACCCCTCCACTTT
>NA|TRBV5-1|NA|TRBJ2-5
CASSGELQETQYF
TGCGCCAGCAGCGGGGAGTTACAAGAGACCCAGTACTTC
>NA|TRBV6-4|TRBD2|TRBJ2-1
CASSDPRTSGTRNEQFF
TGTGCCAGCAGTGACCCGAGGACTAGCGGGACACGAAATGAGCAGTTCTTC
>NA|TRBV6-5|NA|TRBJ2-1
CASSSPPRGEQFF
TGTGCCAGCAGTTCTCCCCCGCGCGGAGAGCAGTTCTTC
>NA|TRBV4-1|TRBD2|TRBJ2-7
CASSQIGGSEQYF
TGCGCCAGCAGCCAGATCGGGGGGAGCGAGCAGTACTTC
>NA|TRBV5-4|NA|TRBJ2-7
CASSPTGAAFYEQYF
TGTGCCAGCAGCCCCACCGGAGCGGCCTTCTACGAGCAGTACTTC
>NA|TRBV10-3|TRBD1|TRBJ2-2
CAISDLRDRGSGELFF
TGTGCCATCAGTGACCTTAGGGACAGGGGGTCCGGGGAGCTGTTTTTT
>NA|TRBV19|TRBD2|TRBJ2-7
CASSIDSGRSYEQYF
TGTGCCAGTAGTATAGATAGCGGGAGGTCGTACGAGCAGTACTTC
>NA|TRBV4-1|TRBD2|TRBJ2-7
CASSPQRTSGTLHEQYF
TGCGCCAGCAGCCCACAAAGGACTAGCGGGACCCTCCACGAGCAGTACTTC
>once|TRBV5-4|NA|TRBJ2-1
CASSLGGFYNEQFF
TGTGCCAGCAGCTTAGGGGGTTTTTACAATGAGCAGTTCTTC
>NA|TRBV24-1|NA|TRBJ1-2
CATSEAEHNYGYTF
TGTGCCACCAGTGAGGCAGAACATAACTATGGCTACACCTTC
>NA|TRBV5-6|NA|TRBJ1-2
CASSLQGWNYGYTF
TGTGCCAGCAGCTTGCAGGGGTGGAACTATGGCTACACCTTC
>NA|TRBV29-1|TRBD2|TRBJ2-5
CSVEGTSGGDQETQYF
TGCAGCGTTGAAGGGACTAGCGGGGGGGACCAAGAGACCCAGTACTTC
>NA|TRBV2|NA|TRBJ1-6
CASSGSSYNSPLHF
TGTGCCAGCAGTGGGAGCTCCTATAATTCACCCCTCCACTTT
>NA|TRBV3-1/TRBV3-2|NA|TRBJ2-3
CASSQVGLLADTQYF
TGTGCCAGCAGCCAAGTGGGACTGCTCGCAGATACGCAGTATTTT
>NA|TRBV19|TRBD2|TRBJ2-5
CASSIGLAGEETQYF
TGTGCCAGTAGTATCGGTCTAGCGGGAGAAGAGACCCAGTACTTC
>NA|TRBV6-5|NA|TRBJ2-1
CASSNDRSSYNEQFF
TGTGCCAGCAGTAACGACAGGAGCTCCTACAATGAGCAGTTCTTC
>NA|TRBV4-1|TRBD2|TRBJ2-7
CASSQGEAGVGYEQYF
TGCGCCAGCAGCCAAGGGGAAGCGGGAGTAGGGTACGAGCAGTACTTC
>NA|TRBV2|TRBD2|TRBJ2-1
CASSSLAGARNEQFF
TGTGCCAGCAGTTCGCTAGCGGGGGCTCGGAATGAGCAGTTCTTC
>NA|TRBV19|NA|TRBJ1-4
CASSTRQIPGSAGNNEKLFF
TGTGCCAGTAGTACACGACAAATCCCAGGAAGCGCAGGGAATAATGAAAAACTGTTTTTT
>NA|TRBV5-6|NA|TRBJ1-5
CASRSSGSGQPQHF
TGTGCCAGCAGGAGCTCCGGTAGCGGTCAGCCCCAGCATTTT
>NA|TRBV6-5|NA|TRBJ1-5
CASSYSQGIGQPQHF
TGTGCCAGCAGTTATAGTCAGGGGATCGGTCAGCCCCAGCATTTT
>NA|TRBV11-1|NA|TRBJ2-1
CASSSRPGDEQFF
TGTGCCAGCAGCTCCCGCCCAGGGGACGAGCAGTTCTTC
>NA|TRBV15|TRBD2|TRBJ2-3
CATSRDLSGGLEDTQYF
TGTGCCACCAGCAGAGATTTGAGCGGGGGGTTGGAGGATACGCAGTATTTT
>NA|TRBV13|TRBD1|TRBJ1-1
CASKNPGGAAFF
TGTGCCAGCAAGAATCCAGGGGGCGCAGCTTTCTTT
>NA|TRBV4-1|TRBD1|TRBJ1-1
CASRPGQPSTEAFF
TGCGCCAGCAGGCCGGGACAGCCAAGTACTGAAGCTTTCTTT
>NA|TRBV6-5|NA|TRBJ1-2
CASSYSDTNYGYTF
TGTGCCAGCAGTTACTCGGACACTAACTATGGCTACACCTTC
>NA|TRBV2|TRBD2|TRBJ2-2
CASSISISGGAPTGELFF
TGTGCCAGCAGCATTTCTATAAGCGGGGGGGCCCCCACCGGGGAGCTGTTTTTT
>NA|TRBV1|NA|TRBJ2-1
CTSSQNRDEQFF
TGCACCAGCAGCCAAAATCGAGATGAGCAGTTCTTC
>NA|TRBV12-5|NA|TRBJ1-1
CASGSPLGGEAFF
TGTGCTAGTGGTTCCCCGTTGGGGGGTGAAGCTTTCTTT
>NA|TRBV2|NA|TRBJ2-5
CASKKEETQYF
TGTGCCAGCAAAAAGGAGGAGACCCAGTACTTC
>NA|TRBV7-9|TRBD1|TRBJ2-1
CASSFGTDEQFF
TGTGCCAGCAGCTTCGGGACAGATGAGCAGTTCTTC
>NA|TRBV7-2|NA|TRBJ2-2
CASSLGLGNTGELFF
TGTGCCAGCAGCTTAGGGCTAGGGAACACCGGGGAGCTGTTTTTT